The clone carrying this T cell receptor beta chain was found many times. The antigen remains undetermined. The read terminates 3 residues ahead of where the CDR3 ends, so the germline J gene completes it. The CDR3 is made up of 15 amino acids. V lost 2 bases and J 10 bases, leaving 15 bases between the germline ends. The V gene's germline CDR1 is MNHNS and CDR2 SASEGT. The data are from a study of T cell clonality in common variable immunodeficiency. General observations from the study: What drives increased CVID clonality needs T cell subpopulation sequencing. Fewer deletions and N-nucleotide insertions were reportedly seen in common variable immunodeficiency TCR beta sequences. Shared TCRbeta clones were fewer between CVID subjects than controls.

TCRdb's copy holds only in-frame clones and misses some; the assay was immunoSEQ multiplex PCR. This sample carries 40,000 or so clones, none of them present only once. The sample comprised peripheral blood mononuclear cells. This sequence was found in a person between 18 and 69 years old in good health. The J gene is TRBJ1-6, the V gene TRBV6-1; tentative D call: TRBD1 (6 bases). The CDR3: CASSESTGPVSPLHF. CDR3 DNA (partial): TGTGCCAGCAGTGAATCCACAGGGCCAGTGTCACCC.